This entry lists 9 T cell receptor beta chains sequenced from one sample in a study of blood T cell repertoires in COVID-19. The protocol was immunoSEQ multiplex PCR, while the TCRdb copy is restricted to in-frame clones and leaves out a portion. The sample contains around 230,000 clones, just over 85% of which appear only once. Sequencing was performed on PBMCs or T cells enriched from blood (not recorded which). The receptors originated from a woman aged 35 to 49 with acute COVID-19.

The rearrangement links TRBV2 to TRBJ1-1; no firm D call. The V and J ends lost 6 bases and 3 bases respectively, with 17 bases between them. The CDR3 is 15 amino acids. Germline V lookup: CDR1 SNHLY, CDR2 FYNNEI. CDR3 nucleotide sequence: TGTGCCAGCAGGCCAATAAGTCAGGTGGACACTGAAGCTTTCTTT. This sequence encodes CASRPISQVDTEAFF.

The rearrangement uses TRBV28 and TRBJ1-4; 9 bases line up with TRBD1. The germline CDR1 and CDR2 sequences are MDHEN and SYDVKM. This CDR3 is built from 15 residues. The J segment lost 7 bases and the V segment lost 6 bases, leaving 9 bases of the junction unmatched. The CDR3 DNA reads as TGTGCCAGCAGCCGGTACAGGGGGCTTTTTGAAAAACTGTTTTTT. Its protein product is CASSRYRGLFEKLFF.

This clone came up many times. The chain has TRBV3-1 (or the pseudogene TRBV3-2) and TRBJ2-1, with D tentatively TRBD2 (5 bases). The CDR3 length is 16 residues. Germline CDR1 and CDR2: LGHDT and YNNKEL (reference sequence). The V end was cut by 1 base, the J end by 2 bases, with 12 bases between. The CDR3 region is CASSQGFERPYNEQFF. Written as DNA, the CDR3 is TGTGCCAGCAGCCAAGGATTCGAGCGGCCCTACAATGAGCAGTTCTTC.

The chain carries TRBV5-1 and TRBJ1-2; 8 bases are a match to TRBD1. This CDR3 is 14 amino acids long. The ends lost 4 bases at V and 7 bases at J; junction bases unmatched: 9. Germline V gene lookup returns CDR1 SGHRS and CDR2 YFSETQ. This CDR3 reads CASSVDRGGGGYTF. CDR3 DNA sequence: TGCGCCAGCAGCGTCGACAGGGGCGGAGGTGGCTACACCTTC.

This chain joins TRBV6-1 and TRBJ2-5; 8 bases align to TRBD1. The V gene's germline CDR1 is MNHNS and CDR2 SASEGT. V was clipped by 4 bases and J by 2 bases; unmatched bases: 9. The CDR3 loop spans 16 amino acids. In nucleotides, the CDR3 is TGTGCCAGCAGTGGGGGACAGGACTGGGGGCAAGAGACCCAGTACTTC. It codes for CASSGGQDWGQETQYF.

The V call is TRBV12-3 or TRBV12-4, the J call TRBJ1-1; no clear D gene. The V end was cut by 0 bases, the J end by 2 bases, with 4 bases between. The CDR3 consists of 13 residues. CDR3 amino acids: CASSLAANTEAFF. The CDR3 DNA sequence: TGTGCCAGCAGTTTAGCAGCAAACACTGAAGCTTTCTTT.

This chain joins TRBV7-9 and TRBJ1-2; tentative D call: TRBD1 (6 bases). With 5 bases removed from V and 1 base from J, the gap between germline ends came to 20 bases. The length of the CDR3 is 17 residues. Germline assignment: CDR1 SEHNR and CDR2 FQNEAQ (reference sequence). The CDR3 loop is CASSKSTGVGDNYGYTF. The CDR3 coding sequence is TGTGCCAGCAGCAAATCGACAGGAGTGGGGGATAACTATGGCTACACCTTC. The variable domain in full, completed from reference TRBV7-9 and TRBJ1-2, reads DTGVSQNPRHKITKRGQNVTFRCDPISEHNRLYWYRQTLGQGPEFLTYFQNEAQLEKSRLLSDRFSAERPKGSFSTLEIQRTEQGDSAMYLCASSKSTGVGDNYGYTFGSGTRLTVV.

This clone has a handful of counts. The CDR3 DNA reads as TGTGCCAGCAGTCCGTCCGGTCGGGGCTACACCTTC. Protein product: CASSPSGRGYTF. The gene calls are TRBV14 and TRBJ1-2, with D unresolved. Germline CDR1 and CDR2: SGHDN and FVKESK. CDR3 length equals 12 residues. V lost 6 bases, J lost 8 bases, and 13 bases lay in between.

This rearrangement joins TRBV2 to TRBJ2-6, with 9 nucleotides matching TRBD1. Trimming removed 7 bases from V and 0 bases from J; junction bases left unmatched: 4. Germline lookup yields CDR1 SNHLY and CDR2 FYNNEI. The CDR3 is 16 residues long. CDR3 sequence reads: CASKGQGLSGANVLTF. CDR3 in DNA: TGTGCCAGCAAGGGACAGGGACTCTCTGGGGCCAACGTCCTGACTTTC.